These 4 T cell receptor beta chains were sequenced from one sample in a study of naive and memory T cell subsets. The beta constant-region primer was an equimolar mix of two oligonucleotides covering TRBC1 and TRBC2. Four rounds of PCR amplified the ligated cDNA using nested alpha and beta constant-region primers plus SP2. TCRdb fed the UMI-ligation and nested PCR reads into MiXCR, producing one record per CDR3 protein. Of over 110,000 distinct CDR3 sequences in the sample, about a fifth were seen once. No antigens are known for them. General study points: Naive repertoires, especially CD8, held a few larger clonotypes, possibly memory cells re-expressing CD45RA.

Material for sequencing was naive CD8+ T cells from blood. Receptor source: a human donor in good health.

The rearrangement joins TRBV2 to TRBJ1-6; TRBD1 matches at 9 bases. The germline V gene encodes CDR1 SNHLY and CDR2 FYNNEI. The ends lost 6 bases at V and 6 bases at J; junction bases unmatched: 6. The CDR3 loop spans 15 amino acids. The DNA of the CDR3 is TGTGCCAGCAGCAAGAGACAGGGGGGTAATTCACCCCTCCACTTT. Protein product: CASSKRQGGNSPLHF.

This clonotype has at least ten counts. The chain couples TRBV28 to TRBJ2-1; unclear D gene. Germline V gene lookup returns CDR1 MDHEN and CDR2 SYDVKM. This CDR3 spans 13 amino acids. V lost 3 bases and J lost 10, with 13 bases in between. Here the CDR3 reads CASSFTLAPEQFF. For the CDR3, the DNA is TGTGCCAGCAGTTTTACTTTAGCTCCAGAGCAGTTCTTC.

The rearrangement links TRBV6-1 to TRBJ1-2; 7 bases agree with TRBD1. V shed 5 bases, J shed 4 bases, and the junction held 10 bases outside the gene matches. This CDR3 spans 15 amino acids. Germline CDR1 MNHNS, CDR2 SASEGT. CDR3 sequence: CASSPLPGQIYGYTF. DNA of the CDR3: TGTGCCAGCAGTCCTCTACCGGGACAGATCTATGGCTACACCTTC.

This chain joins TRBV6-5 and TRBJ2-3; 10 nucleotides match TRBD2. V lost 10 bases to trimming and J lost 1 base; unmatched junction nucleotides: 11. The CDR3 loop spans 16 amino acids. Germline V gene sequence: CDR1 MNHEY, CDR2 SVGAGI. The CDR3 sequence is CATSKDLAGGTDTQYF. The CDR3 DNA follows: TGTGCCACCTCTAAGGACCTAGCGGGGGGCACAGATACGCAGTATTTT.